This T cell receptor beta chain was identified in a study of T-cell reconstitution after alpha-beta-depleted transplantation in children. Molecular barcoding with unique molecular identifiers was used for the TCRbeta library. TCRdb ran MiXCR on the PCR reads and lists one entry per CDR3 protein. The sample has over 200,000 distinct CDR3 sequences, roughly 10% seen once. This clonotype occurred many times. The source is a human donor who donated a stem cell graft to a child with acute lymphoblastic leukemia. Sequencing used PBMCs from the stem cell graft donor, obtained from the stem cell graft.

CDR3 nucleotide sequence: TGCGCCAGCAGTCAGGGTGTTAATAATTCACCCCTCCACTTT. Its translation: CASSQGVNNSPLHF. V gene TRBV5-1 combines with J gene TRBJ1-6, with D possibly TRBD1 on 5 matching bases. This CDR3 comprises 14 residues. Per germline, CDR1 SGHRS and CDR2 YFSETQ. Trimming took 5 bases from V and 5 from J, leaving 11 bases between them.